The clone carrying this TCR beta chain showed up just once. Patients of the Seattle cohort, enrolled during active infection, were followed longitudinally. This entry belongs to a study of blood T cell repertoires in COVID-19. Study overall: COVID-19 samples collected from the United States, Italy and Spain covered acute and convalescent phases. T cells, B-cell-depleted T cells, or PBMCs provided the cDNA or gDNA that served as material.

Original processing methods: Nucleated cell counts were estimated from reference gene primer amplification. Produced via immunoSEQ multiplex PCR; TCRdb's table is partial and in-frame only. That table is the source of V, J and clone size, and D and trimming were worked out from the DNA. The sample includes roughly 260,000 clones, 91% of them seen just once. The sequenced sample consisted of peripheral blood. The source of this sequence is a person aged 18-29 years with COVID-19, enrolled during active disease.

The CDR3 region is CASKRTGRYEQYF. CDR3 DNA sequence: TGTGCCAGCAAGCGAACAGGGCGGTACGAGCAGTACTTC. The genes are TRBV6-5 and TRBJ2-7; TRBD1 is a possible D gene (6 bases). Germline CDR1 is MNHEY and CDR2 is SVGAGI. This CDR3 is built from 13 residues. V lost 7 bases and J 4 bases, leaving 14 bases between the germline ends.